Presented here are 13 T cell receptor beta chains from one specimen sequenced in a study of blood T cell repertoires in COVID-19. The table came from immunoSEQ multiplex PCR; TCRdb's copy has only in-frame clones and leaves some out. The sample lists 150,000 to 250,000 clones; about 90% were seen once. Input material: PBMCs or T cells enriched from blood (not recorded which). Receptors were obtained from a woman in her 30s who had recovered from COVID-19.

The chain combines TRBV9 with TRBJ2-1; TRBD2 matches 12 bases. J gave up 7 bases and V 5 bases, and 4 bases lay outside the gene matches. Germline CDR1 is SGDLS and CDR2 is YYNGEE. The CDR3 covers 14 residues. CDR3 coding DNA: TGTGCCAGCAGTGTGACTAGCGGGAGTAATGAGCAGTTCTTC. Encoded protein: CASSVTSGSNEQFF.

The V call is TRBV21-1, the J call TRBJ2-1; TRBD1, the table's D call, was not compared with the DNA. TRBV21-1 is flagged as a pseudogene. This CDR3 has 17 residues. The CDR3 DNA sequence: TGTGCCAGCAGCATGAACGGCCCAGGGGGCTCCTACAATGAGCAGTTCTTC. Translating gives CASSMNGPGGSYNEQFF.

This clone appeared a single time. In nucleotides, the CDR3 is TGTGCCAGCAGCTTCCTCAGCGTTACTAGCGGGAGGGGAGGAGAGACCCAGTACTTC. Translation: CASSFLSVTSGRGGETQYF. V is TRBV7-2 and J is TRBJ2-5; TRBD2 aligns across 13 bases. Trimming cost V 3 bases and J 4 bases; bases outside gene matches: 14. CDR3 length: 19 amino acids. The germline V gene has CDR1 SGHTA and CDR2 FQGNSA.

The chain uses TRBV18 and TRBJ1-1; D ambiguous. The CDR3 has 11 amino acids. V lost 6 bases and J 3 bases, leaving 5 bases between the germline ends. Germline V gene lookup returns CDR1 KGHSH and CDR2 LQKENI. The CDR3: CASSPDTEAFF. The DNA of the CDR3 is TGTGCCAGCTCTCCCGACACTGAAGCTTTCTTT.

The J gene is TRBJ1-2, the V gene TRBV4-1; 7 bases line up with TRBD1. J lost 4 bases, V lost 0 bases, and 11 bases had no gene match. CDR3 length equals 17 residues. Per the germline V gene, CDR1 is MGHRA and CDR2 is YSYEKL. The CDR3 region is CASSQDTSQGGIYGYTF. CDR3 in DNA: TGCGCCAGCAGCCAAGACACTAGCCAGGGGGGTATCTATGGCTACACCTTC.

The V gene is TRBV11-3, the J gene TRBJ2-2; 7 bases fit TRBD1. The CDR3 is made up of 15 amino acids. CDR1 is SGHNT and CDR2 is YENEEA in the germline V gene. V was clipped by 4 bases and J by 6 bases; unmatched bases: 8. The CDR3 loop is CASSSTGQYAGELFF. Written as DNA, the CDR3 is TGTGCCAGCAGCTCGACGGGACAGTACGCCGGGGAGCTGTTTTTT.

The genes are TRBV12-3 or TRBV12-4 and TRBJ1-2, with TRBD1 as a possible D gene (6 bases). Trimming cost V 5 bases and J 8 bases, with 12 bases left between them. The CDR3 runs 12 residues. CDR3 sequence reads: CASSPGARGYTF. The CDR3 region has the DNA TGTGCCAGCAGTCCAGGGGCGCGGGGCTACACCTTC.

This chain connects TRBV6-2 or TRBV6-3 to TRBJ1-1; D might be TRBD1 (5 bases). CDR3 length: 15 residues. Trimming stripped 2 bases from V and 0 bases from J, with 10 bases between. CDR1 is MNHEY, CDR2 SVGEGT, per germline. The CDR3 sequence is CASSYQTGLNTEAFF. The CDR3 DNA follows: TGTGCCAGCAGTTACCAAACAGGACTGAACACTGAAGCTTTCTTT.

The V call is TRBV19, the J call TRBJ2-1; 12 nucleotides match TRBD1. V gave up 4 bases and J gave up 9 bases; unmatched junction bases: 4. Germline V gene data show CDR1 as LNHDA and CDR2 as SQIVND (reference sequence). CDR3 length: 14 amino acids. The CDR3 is CASSRGQGAGEQFF. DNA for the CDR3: TGTGCCAGTAGTAGGGGACAGGGGGCAGGTGAGCAGTTCTTC. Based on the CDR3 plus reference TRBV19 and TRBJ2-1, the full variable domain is DGGITQSPKYLFRKEGQNVTLSCEQNLNHDAMYWYRQDPGQGLRLIYYSQIVNDFQKGDIAEGYSVSREKKESFPLTVTSAQKNPTAFYLCASSRGQGAGEQFFGPGTRLTVL.

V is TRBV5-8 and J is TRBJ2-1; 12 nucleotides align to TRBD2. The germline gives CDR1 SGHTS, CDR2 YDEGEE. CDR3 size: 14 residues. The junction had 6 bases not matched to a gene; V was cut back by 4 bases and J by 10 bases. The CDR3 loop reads CASSLGLAGWEQFF. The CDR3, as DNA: TGTGCCAGCAGCCTAGGACTAGCGGGGTGGGAGCAGTTCTTC.

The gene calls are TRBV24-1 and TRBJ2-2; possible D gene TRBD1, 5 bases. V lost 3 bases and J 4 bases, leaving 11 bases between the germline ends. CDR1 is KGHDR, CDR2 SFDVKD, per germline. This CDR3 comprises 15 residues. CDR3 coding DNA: TGTGCCACCAGTGATCCGGCAGGGCGCACCGGGGAGCTGTTTTTT. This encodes CATSDPAGRTGELFF.

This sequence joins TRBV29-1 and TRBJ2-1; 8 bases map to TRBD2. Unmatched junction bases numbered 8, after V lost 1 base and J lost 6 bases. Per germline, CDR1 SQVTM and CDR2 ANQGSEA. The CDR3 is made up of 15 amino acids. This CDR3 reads CSVEGPAGGVNEQFF. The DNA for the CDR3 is TGCAGCGTTGAAGGACCTGCGGGAGGAGTCAATGAGCAGTTCTTC.

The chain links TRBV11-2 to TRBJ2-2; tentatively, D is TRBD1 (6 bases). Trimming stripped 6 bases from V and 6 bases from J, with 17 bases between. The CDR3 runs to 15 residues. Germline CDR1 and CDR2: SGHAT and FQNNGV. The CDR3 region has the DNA TGTGCCAGCAGTTTCACGGGACACCCGTCCGGGGAGCTGTTTTTT. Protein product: CASSFTGHPSGELFF.